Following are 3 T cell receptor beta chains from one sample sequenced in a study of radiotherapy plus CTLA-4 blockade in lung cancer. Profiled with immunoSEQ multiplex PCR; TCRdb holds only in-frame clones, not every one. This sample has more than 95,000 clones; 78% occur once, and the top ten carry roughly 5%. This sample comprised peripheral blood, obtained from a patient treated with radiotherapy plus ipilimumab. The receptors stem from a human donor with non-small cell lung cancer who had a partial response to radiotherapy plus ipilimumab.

The CDR3 sequence is CASSPGVYGYTF. In DNA form, the CDR3 reads TGTGCCAGCAGTCCCGGGGTTTATGGCTACACCTTC. The genes are TRBV6-6 and TRBJ1-2; D not certain. CDR3 length equals 12 residues. Germline V gene sequence: CDR1 MNHNY, CDR2 SVGAGI (reference sequence). V was clipped by 5 bases and J by 5 bases, with 9 bases between them.

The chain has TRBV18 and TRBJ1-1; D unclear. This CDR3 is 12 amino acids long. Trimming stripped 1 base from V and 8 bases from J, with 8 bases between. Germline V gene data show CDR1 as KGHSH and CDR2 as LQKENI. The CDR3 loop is CASSPLESEAFF. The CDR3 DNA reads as TGTGCCAGCTCACCACTCGAGTCCGAAGCTTTCTTT.

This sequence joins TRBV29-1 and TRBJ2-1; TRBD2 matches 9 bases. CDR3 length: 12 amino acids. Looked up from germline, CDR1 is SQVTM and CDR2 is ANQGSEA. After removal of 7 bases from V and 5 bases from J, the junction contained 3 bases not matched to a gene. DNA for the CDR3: TGCAGCGCTAGCGGGATACACAATGAGCAGTTCTTC. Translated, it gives CSASGIHNEQFF.